The present entry profiles one T cell receptor beta chain with its context. The repertoire was sequenced with immunoSEQ multiplex PCR; TCRdb's copy has only in-frame clones and lacks some. This repertoire shows over 200,000 clones, approximately 80% found once; its top ten account for around 7.8%. This record comes from a study of blood T cell repertoires in COVID-19. Overall study context: Samples of COVID-19 (acute and convalescent) were obtained from the United States, Italy and Spain.

Seattle patients were enrolled during active infection and followed longitudinally. The sequence was collected from a woman older than 75 with COVID-19, enrolled during active disease. Input material: peripheral blood.

The CDR3 DNA is TGTGCCAGCGGCCCAAGTGGAGGGCATTCACCCCTCCACTTT. Translation: CASGPSGGHSPLHF. V gene TRBV5-6 combines with J gene TRBJ1-6; D not resolved. Deletions cut 7 bases from V and 8 bases from J, with 16 bases between. Germline CDR1 and CDR2: SGHDT and YYEEEE. The CDR3 totals 14 residues.